This T cell receptor (beta chain) originates from a study of vaccination and CD4 T cells after COVID-19 (dated by TCRdb to the early 2020s). For context, the study as a whole: Convalescent patients had a positive SARS-CoV-2 result on nasal swab PCR, and of these patients, nine had mild disease and one had severe disease. Post-vaccine blood samples were obtained a median of about 77 days after the second vaccine dose, with a range of about 14 to 241 days. The spike-specific CD4+ TCR repertoire was compared before and after mRNA vaccination in approximately 9 COVID-19 convalescent patients and a handful of infection-naive healthy vaccine recipients. Control cultures received a CEFX viral epitope pool as the positive control, an HIV-1 Nef peptide pool as the negative control, or no peptide. For stimulating the cultures, overlapping spike peptide pools were used, derived from SARS-CoV-2 as well as from the common cold coronaviruses HCoV-NL63, HCoV-OC43 and HCoV-229E. Participants got two doses of the Pfizer-BioNTech BNT162b2 vaccine (n=8) or two doses of the Moderna mRNA-1273 vaccine (n=2). Post-COVID blood samples from convalescent patients were collected a median of about 100 days after diagnosis, with a range of roughly 30 to 170 days. The convalescent cohort included six males and four females, with two Hispanic individuals, seven Caucasians, two Asians and one multiracial person.

Taken from the germline V gene (reference sequence), the CDR1 and CDR2 loops are LNHDA and SQIVND. Measured from the cysteine to the phenylalanine, the CDR3 is 14 residues long. CDR3 DNA only is kept here, 42 bases in frame from base 1. This clonotype was seen just once. Its antigen specificity is not known. The junction differs from germline at one of its ends, possibly a read error. General study outcomes and caveats: Nearly all vaccine-specific clones in convalescent patients (304 of 307) were mono-reactive for SARS-CoV-2 spike rather than cross-reactive with common cold coronaviruses. The number of convalescent patients in the study was relatively small, and the study did not examine early timepoints following natural infection. In convalescent patients, a median around 83% of post-vaccine SARS-CoV-2-reactive clones were detected only after vaccination, and vaccine-specific priming was suggested by this finding. An increase in the median number of SARS-CoV-2-reactive clonotypes from approximately 20 after infection to roughly 36 after vaccination was observed, but the change was not found to be significant.

The method was PCR. TCR sequencing of DNA from cultured CD4+ T cells used the Oncomine TCR Beta short-read assay at the Johns Hopkins FTIC core. The QIAamp micro DNA kit was used to extract genomic DNA from the cultured CD4+ T cells. The Oncomine TCR Beta libraries from cultured CD4+ T cells were pooled using unique dual indexes and then sequenced on an Illumina iSeq 100. The authors' analysis ran thus. Non-productive sequences were filtered out, and CDR3s that did not start with C, did not end with F or W, or were shorter than 7 amino acids were discarded. The MANAFEST web application identified antigen-specific clonotypes by comparing peptide-stimulated wells against reference wells and other culture wells. For a clone to be called positive, the clone needed an FDR below 0.05, an odds ratio above 5, and a productive frequency above 0.1% in at least two of three replicate wells. A clonotype was classed as cross-reactive if the clonotype showed significant expansion both in SARS-CoV-2 spike wells and in at least one common cold coronavirus spike condition. Similarity between CDR3 sequences was evaluated in R version 3.6.1 using Levenshtein distances (stringdist) and unrooted phylogenetic trees (ape). TCRdb trimmed the raw reads at Q25, called clones with MiXCR and kept productive beta chains. Under each unique CDR3 protein, matching rows form one entry showing the most common genes and DNA. Here the V and J calls rest on TCRdb's processing, not on the authors' analysis. The sample table holds under 20,000 distinct CDR3 sequences, of which roughly 29% were seen once. Roughly a tenth of the sample is in the top ten clones.

Read against the paper, the sample's treatment or condition label means: approximately nine-day PBMC culture with coronavirus spike peptide pools or control peptides (ViraFEST assay). The ViraFEST assay, used in the study, expanded antigen-specific T cells with peptide pools and then identified the expanded clonotypes through TCR sequencing. The convalescent patients' positive SARS-CoV-2 PCR tests were from March to December 2020, which was before the Alpha, Beta and Delta variants emerged in the United States. Each well held 2.2 million or so PBMCs cultured with around 10 ug/ml peptide pools in IMDM containing roughly 4.7% human AB serum and 7.5 to 10 IU/ml IL-2. Half of the culture medium was replaced with fresh IL-2-containing medium on days 3 and 7. CD4+ T cells were isolated after about nine days of culture through negative selection using the EasySep CD4+ T cell isolation kit. Ficoll-Paque Plus gradient centrifugation was used to isolate PBMCs from whole blood, and the isolated PBMCs were then either used fresh or cryopreserved at -140C. Each culture condition was generally run in triplicate wells.

The sequencing sample was made of cultured CD4+ T cells from blood. The chain uses TRBV19 and TRBJ1-6, with the D segment identity uncertain. The sequence came from a human donor with COVID-19. The CDR3 region: CAGSIVPGGSPLHF. The nucleotides are TGTGCCGGTAGTATAGTTCCCGGAGGCTCACCCCTCCACTTT.